This T cell receptor (beta chain) was sequenced for a study of blood T cell repertoires in COVID-19. Study details: T cells, B-cell-depleted T cells, or PBMCs provided the cDNA or gDNA that served as material.

Using immunoSEQ multiplex PCR, the repertoire was profiled, and TCRdb retains in-frame clones only, with some absent. The sample shows approximately 150,000 clones, just under 85% of them seen only once. Trimming took 3 bases from V and 3 from J, leaving 9 bases between them. The CDR3 sequence is 13 residues long. The germline V gene has CDR1 SNHLY and CDR2 FYNNEI. This sequence joins TRBV2 and TRBJ2-7, with D possibly being TRBD1 (6 bases). The clonotype was recovered from a woman between 40 and 55 years old who had recovered from COVID-19. The specimen sequenced was PBMCs or T cells enriched from blood (not recorded which). The CDR3 sequence is CASSEGTNYEQYF. The CDR3 coding sequence is TGTGCCAGCAGTGAGGGGACAAACTACGAGCAGTACTTC.